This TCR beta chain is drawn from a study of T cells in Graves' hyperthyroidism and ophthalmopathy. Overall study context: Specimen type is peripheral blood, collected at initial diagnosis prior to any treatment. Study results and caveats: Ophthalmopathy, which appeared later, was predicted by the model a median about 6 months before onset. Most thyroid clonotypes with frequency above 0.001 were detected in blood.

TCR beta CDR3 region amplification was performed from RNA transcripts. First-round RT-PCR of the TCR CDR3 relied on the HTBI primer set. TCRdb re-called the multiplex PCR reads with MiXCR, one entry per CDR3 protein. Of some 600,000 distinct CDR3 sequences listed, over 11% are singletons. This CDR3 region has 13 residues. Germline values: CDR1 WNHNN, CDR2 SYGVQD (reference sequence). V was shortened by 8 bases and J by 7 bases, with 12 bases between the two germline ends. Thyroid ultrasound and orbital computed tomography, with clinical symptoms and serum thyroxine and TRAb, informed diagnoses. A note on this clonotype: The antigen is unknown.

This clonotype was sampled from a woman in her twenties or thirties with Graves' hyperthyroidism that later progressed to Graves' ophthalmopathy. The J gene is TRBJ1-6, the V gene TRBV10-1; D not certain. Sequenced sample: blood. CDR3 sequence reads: CASRRAKNSPLHF. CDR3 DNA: TGCGCCAGCCGACGAGCTAAAAATTCACCCCTCCACTTT.